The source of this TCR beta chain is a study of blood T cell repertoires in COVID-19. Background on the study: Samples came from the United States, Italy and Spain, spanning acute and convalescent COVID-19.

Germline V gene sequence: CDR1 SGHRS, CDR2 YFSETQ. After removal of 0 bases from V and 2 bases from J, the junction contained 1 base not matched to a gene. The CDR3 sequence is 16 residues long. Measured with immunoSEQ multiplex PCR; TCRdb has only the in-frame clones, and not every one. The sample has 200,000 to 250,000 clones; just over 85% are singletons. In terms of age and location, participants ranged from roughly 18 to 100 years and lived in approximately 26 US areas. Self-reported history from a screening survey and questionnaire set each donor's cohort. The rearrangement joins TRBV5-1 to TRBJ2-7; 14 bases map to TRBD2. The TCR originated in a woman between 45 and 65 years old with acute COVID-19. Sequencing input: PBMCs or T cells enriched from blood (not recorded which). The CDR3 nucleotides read TGCGCCAGCAGCTTGGGGGGACTAGCGGGAGCCTACGAGCAGTACTTC. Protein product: CASSLGGLAGAYEQYF.